The rows below give T cell receptor beta chains drawn from one sample of a study of blood T cell repertoires in COVID-19. The assay was immunoSEQ multiplex PCR, and TCRdb's table has in-frame clones only and misses some. Of roughly 500,000 clones listed, 70% to 90% are singletons. Sequenced material: peripheral blood. These TCRs come from a human donor in a cohort sampled during active COVID-19. CDR3s include the opening cysteine and the closing phenylalanine or tryptophan. Fields, in order: clone size, D gene, V gene, J gene, CDR3 DNA, CDR3 protein. D genes are given only for firm matches. Clone size is shown for a subset of rows, as once, few, many or a class of expanded clone.

>few|TRBD1|TRBV5-4|TRBJ1-2
TGTGCCAGCAGCGCCGGGACAGGGTCTTTCTATGGCTACACCTTC
CASSAGTGSFYGYTF
>-|-|TRBV5-1|TRBJ1-1
TGCGCCAGCAGGTATGGGGCCGACACTGAAGCTTTCTTT
CASRYGADTEAFF
>-|TRBD1|TRBV27|TRBJ2-5
TGTGCCAGCAGTTTGAGAGGGACAGGGCTAGGGTACCAAGAGACCCAGTACTTC
CASSLRGTGLGYQETQYF
>-|-|TRBV24-1|TRBJ1-2
TGTGCCACCAGTGATTCAGGGGAGGGTAGGAATGGCTACACCTTC
CATSDSGEGRNGYTF
>-|-|TRBV5-1|TRBJ2-2
TGCGCCAGCAGCTTGGCTCAGGGTGTTGGGAACACCGGGGAGCTGTTTTTT
CASSLAQGVGNTGELFF
>-|TRBD1|TRBV19|TRBJ2-3
TGTGCCAGTAGTATAGTCGACAGGGGGCTCACAGATACGCAGTATTTT
CASSIVDRGLTDTQYF
>once|-|TRBV3-1/TRBV3-2|TRBJ2-3
TGTGCCAGCAGCAATAGAGGCGGGCTCACAGATACGCAGTATTTT
CASSNRGGLTDTQYF
>few|-|TRBV5-8|TRBJ1-2
TGTGCCAGCACCTCCCAGGGAGGGGGGCCCTATGGCTACACCTTC
CASTSQGGGPYGYTF
>-|-|TRBV28|TRBJ2-2
TGTGCCAGCAAAAAGAGCGGGAACACCGGGGAGCTGTTTTTT
CASKKSGNTGELFF
>-|-|TRBV30|TRBJ1-2
TGTGCCTGGACAGCGGAAGAGGGAAACTATGGCTACACCTTC
CAWTAEEGNYGYTF
>-|-|TRBV5-3|TRBJ1-3
TGTGCCAGAAGCTTGGGTTGGCAGGGTGTGGGAAACACCATATATTTT
CARSLGWQGVGNTIYF
>-|-|TRBV5-1|TRBJ2-1
TGCGCCAGCAGCTTGGGTTCGAGTAACAATGAGCAGTTCTTC
CASSLGSSNNEQFF
>-|-|TRBV7-3|TRBJ2-1
TGTGCCAGCAGCTTGGTAGCGACCTCCTACAATGAGCAGTTCTTC
CASSLVATSYNEQFF
>-|-|TRBV28|TRBJ1-2
TGTGCCAGCAGTTTAGGGGGCGCCGGTGGCTACACCTTC
CASSLGGAGGYTF
>-|-|TRBV27|TRBJ2-7
TGTGCCAGCAGCGCGGCTGTTTCCTACGAGCAGTACTTC
CASSAAVSYEQYF
>-|-|TRBV18|TRBJ1-1
TGTGCCAGCTCACCACACAGGGAAGCTGAAGCTTTCTTT
CASSPHREAEAFF
>once|TRBD2|TRBV5-1|TRBJ2-5
TGCGCCAGCAGCCCGGGACTAGCGGGATATGGAGAGACCCAGTACTTC
CASSPGLAGYGETQYF
>-|TRBD1|TRBV2|TRBJ2-7
TGTGCCAGCAGTCGGACAGGCTACGAGCAGTACTTC
CASSRTGYEQYF
>-|TRBD2|TRBV9|TRBJ2-5
TGTGCCAGCAGCCCCGGACTAGCGGAAGAGACCCAGTACTTC
CASSPGLAEETQYF
>-|-|TRBV7-8|TRBJ1-5
TGTGCCAGCAGCTTCCGGGACTCACTAGCGGGTCAGCCCCAGCATTTT
CASSFRDSLAGQPQHF
>-|-|TRBV7-2|TRBJ2-2
TGTGCCAGCAGCTCCAATTCGGCCGGGGAGCTGTTTTTT
CASSSNSAGELFF
>-|TRBD2|TRBV7-2|TRBJ2-1
TGTGCCAGCAGCTTGCGGGAGGTTTACGGCAATGAGCAGTTCTTC
CASSLREVYGNEQFF
>-|-|TRBV12-3/TRBV12-4|TRBJ1-2
TGTGCCAGCACTACAGGCTCGAGTGGCTACACCTTC
CASTTGSSGYTF
>-|TRBD1|TRBV25-1|TRBJ1-5
TGTGCCAGCAGTGAAACGACAGGGAATCAGCCCCAGCATTTT
CASSETTGNQPQHF
>-|TRBD1|TRBV10-3|TRBJ1-1
TGTGCCATCAACCCGGACAGGGGGCAGGGAAAAGCTTTCTTT
CAINPDRGQGKAFF
>few|TRBD1|TRBV7-9|TRBJ2-7
TGTGCCAGCAGCTTAGCGGGGGACAGCTCCTACGAGCAGTACTTC
CASSLAGDSSYEQYF
>few|-|TRBV6-2/TRBV6-3|TRBJ2-2
TGTGCCAGCAGTTACTCCGGGACACGGGTTGGGGAGCTGTTTTTT
CASSYSGTRVGELFF
>-|TRBD1|TRBV7-3|TRBJ1-2
TGTGCCAGCAGCCCGCAGGGGGCTTATGGCGGCTACACCTTC
CASSPQGAYGGYTF
>-|TRBD1|TRBV5-6|TRBJ1-5
TGTGCCAGCAGCTCTAGGACAGGGGCAGTTAATCAGCCCCAGCATTTT
CASSSRTGAVNQPQHF
>few|TRBD1|TRBV10-1|TRBJ2-1
TGCGCCAGCAGTGCGACGACCGGGACAGCTAATGAGCAGTTCTTC
CASSATTGTANEQFF
>-|TRBD2|TRBV25-1|TRBJ2-7
TGTGCCAGCAGTGATAGCGGGAGAGGGAGCGACGAGCAGTACTTC
CASSDSGRGSDEQYF
>-|TRBD1|TRBV24-1|TRBJ2-5
TGTGCCACCAGTGACCCGAGGACAGGGGGCAAGGAGACCCAGTACTTC
CATSDPRTGGKETQYF
>-|-|TRBV3-1/TRBV3-2|TRBJ1-5
TGTGCCAGCAGCCAAGATCCAGGAGGGAATCAGCCCCAGCATTTT
CASSQDPGGNQPQHF
>-|-|TRBV2|TRBJ1-4
TGTGCCAGCAGTGAACAGGGGAATGAAAAACTGTTTTTT
CASSEQGNEKLFF
>-|-|TRBV7-7|TRBJ2-3
TGTGCTAGCAGCCCAGGGGGGAGCACAGATACGCAGTATTTT
CASSPGGSTDTQYF
>-|-|TRBV7-2|TRBJ2-2
TGTGCCAGCAGCGTTCGCGGGAACACCGGGGAGCTGTTTTTT
CASSVRGNTGELFF
>once|TRBD1|TRBV6-5|TRBJ2-2
TGTGCCAGCAGCCTAGGACAGGGAAAGGCCGGGGAGCTGTTTTTT
CASSLGQGKAGELFF
>-|-|TRBV11-2|TRBJ1-3
TGTGCCAGCAGCAATCAACAGTCTGGAAACACCATATATTTT
CASSNQQSGNTIYF
>-|TRBD1|TRBV5-6|TRBJ1-2
TGTGCCAGCAGCCGGACAGGGGGAGCTAACTATGGCTACACCTTC
CASSRTGGANYGYTF
>-|TRBD2|TRBV30|TRBJ2-7
TGTGCCTGGAGTGGAACGGGAGGATCTCATAGGTACGAGCAGTACTTC
CAWSGTGGSHRYEQYF
>once|-|TRBV29-1|TRBJ2-7
TGCAGCGTCTTGGAGGGTTCTTACGAGCAGTACTTC
CSVLEGSYEQYF
>-|-|TRBV14|TRBJ2-6
TGTGCCAGCAGCTATTTAGATCAATTCTCTGGGGCCAACGTCCTGACTTTC
CASSYLDQFSGANVLTF
>-|TRBD1|TRBV28|TRBJ1-4
TGTGCCAGCAGCCCGGACAGGGGAGAGACTGAAAAACTGTTTTTT
CASSPDRGETEKLFF
>once|-|TRBV3-1/TRBV3-2|TRBJ1-2
TGTGCCAGCAGCCCGTACCCGGTGATTAACTATGGCTACACCTTC
CASSPYPVINYGYTF
>-|-|TRBV28|TRBJ1-3
TGTGCCAGCAGTTCGACCCCCCAGGGGACCTCTGGAAACACCATATATTTT
CASSSTPQGTSGNTIYF
>few|-|TRBV7-8|TRBJ2-5
TGTGCCAGCAGCTTAGCGCTAGGGGATCAGGAGACCCAGTACTTC
CASSLALGDQETQYF
>-|TRBD2|TRBV6-5|TRBJ2-5
TGTGCCAGCAGTTATTCAGTCGGCGGGAGGCAAGAGACCCAGTACTTC
CASSYSVGGRQETQYF
>-|TRBD2|TRBV19|TRBJ2-3
TGTGCCAGTAGTAGAGGCAGGGCGGGGGCAGATACGCAGTATTTT
CASSRGRAGADTQYF
>-|-|TRBV7-8|TRBJ1-2
TGTGCCAGCAGCCTGGACGGAGGATTGCTCACCTTC
CASSLDGGLLTF
>-|-|TRBV19|TRBJ2-3
TGTGCCAGTGGGGTACAGGGCAGCACAGATACGCAGTATTTT
CASGVQGSTDTQYF
>-|-|TRBV5-1|TRBJ2-1
TGCGCCAGCAGCTTGGTTGGGACTTTGGACAATGAGCAGTTCTTC
CASSLVGTLDNEQFF
>-|-|TRBV3-1/TRBV3-2|TRBJ1-4
TGTGCCAGCAGCCAAGGAGACAGGACTAATGAAAAACTGTTTTTT
CASSQGDRTNEKLFF